This T cell receptor (beta chain) was observed in a study of beta chain features in type 1 diabetes. Findings and limits, study-wide: Shorter templates may be favored by PCR, equally so in patients and controls. The study found fewer insertions and more deletions at VDJ junctions in type 1 diabetes patients.

Trimming pared 4 bases from V and 3 bases from J, leaving 13 bases between. Germline V gene data show CDR1 as SQVTM and CDR2 as ANQGSEA. The CDR3 extends over 13 amino acids. Every bit of the isolated RNA underwent reverse transcription, so sequencing read expressed TCRB transcripts. Profiled with immunoSEQ multiplex PCR; TCRdb holds only in-frame clones, not every one. The data hold 900,000 or so clones, with 17% observed a single time. With respect to this clone: The target antigen is unknown.

Source material: naive CD4+ T cells from blood. The chain is built from TRBV29-1 and TRBJ2-7, with D unresolved. The clonotype was recovered from a woman aged 18-29 years in good health. DNA for the CDR3: TGCAGCGTTGGTGGCCGCTTTAACTACGAGCAGTACTTC. Translated: CSVGGRFNYEQYF.